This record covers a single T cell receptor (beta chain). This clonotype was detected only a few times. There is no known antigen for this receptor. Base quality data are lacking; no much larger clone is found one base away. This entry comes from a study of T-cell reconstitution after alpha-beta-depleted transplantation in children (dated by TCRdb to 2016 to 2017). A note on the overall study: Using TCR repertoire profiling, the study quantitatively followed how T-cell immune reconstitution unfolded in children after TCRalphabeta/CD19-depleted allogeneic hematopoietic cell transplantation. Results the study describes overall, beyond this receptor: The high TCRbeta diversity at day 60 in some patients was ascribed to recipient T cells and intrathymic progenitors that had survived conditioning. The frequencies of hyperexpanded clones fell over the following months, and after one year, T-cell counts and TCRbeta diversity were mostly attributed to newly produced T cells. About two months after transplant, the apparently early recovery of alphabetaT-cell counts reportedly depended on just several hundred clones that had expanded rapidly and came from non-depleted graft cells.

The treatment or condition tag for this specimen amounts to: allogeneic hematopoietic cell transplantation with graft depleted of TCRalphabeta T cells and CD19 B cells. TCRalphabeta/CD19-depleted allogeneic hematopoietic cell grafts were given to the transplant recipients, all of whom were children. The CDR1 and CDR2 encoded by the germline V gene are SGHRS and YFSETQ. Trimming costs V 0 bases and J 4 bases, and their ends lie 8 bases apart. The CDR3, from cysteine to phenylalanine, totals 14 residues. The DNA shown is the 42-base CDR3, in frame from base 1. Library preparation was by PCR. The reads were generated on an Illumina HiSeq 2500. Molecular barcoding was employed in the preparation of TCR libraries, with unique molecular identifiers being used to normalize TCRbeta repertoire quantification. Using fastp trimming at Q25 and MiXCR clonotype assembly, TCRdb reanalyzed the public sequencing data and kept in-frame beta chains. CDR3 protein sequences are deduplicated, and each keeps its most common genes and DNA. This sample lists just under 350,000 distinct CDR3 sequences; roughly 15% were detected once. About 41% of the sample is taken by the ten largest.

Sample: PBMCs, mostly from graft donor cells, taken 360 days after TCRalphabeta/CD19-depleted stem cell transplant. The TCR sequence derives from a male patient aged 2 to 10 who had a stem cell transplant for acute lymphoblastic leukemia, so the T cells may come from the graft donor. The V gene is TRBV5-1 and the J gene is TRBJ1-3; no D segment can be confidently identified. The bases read TGCGCCAGCAGCTTGGACCGGGGAGGAAACACCATATATTTT. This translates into CASSLDRGGNTIYF.